This entry lists 26 T cell receptor beta chains sequenced from one sample in a study of T cell changes during pregnancy in multiple sclerosis (dated by TCRdb to between 2018 and 2021). The protocol used for the library was the immunoSEQ multiplex PCR assay. Sourced from immuneACCESS, this table was stored by TCRdb with only in-frame sequences that have V and J called. A share of the clones is absent; for the studies checked, an unresolved V gene accounts for under half, and the remainder has no known explanation. The sample profile shows 37,000 or so clones; 94% of them were found once. Of the sample, 1.5% to 2% falls within the top ten clones. The source material was peripheral blood, sampled in the third trimester of pregnancy. These TCRs come from a female donor with multiple sclerosis, enrolled in a pregnancy study.

The V gene is TRBV25-1, the J gene TRBJ1-1; D ambiguous. Germline loops: CDR1 MGHDK, CDR2 SYGVNS. The CDR3 has 15 residues. Deletions cut 3 bases from V and 0 bases from J, with 11 bases between. CDR3: CASSDTTTLNTEAFF. Written as DNA, the CDR3 is TGTGCCAGCAGTGACACAACAACCTTGAACACTGAAGCTTTCTTT.

The chain joins TRBV11-3 to TRBJ1-2, with TRBD1 identical over 10 bases. The trim removed 5 bases at V and 6 bases at J, leaving 12 bases unmatched. CDR1 SGHNT and CDR2 YENEEA come from the germline V gene. This CDR3 is built from 16 residues. The CDR3: CASSQGQGNPKHGYTF. CDR3 in DNA: TGTGCCAGCAGCCAGGGACAGGGGAATCCTAAGCATGGCTACACCTTC.

The chain combines TRBV19 with TRBJ2-1; 12 bases align to TRBD1. Germline V gene sequence: CDR1 LNHDA, CDR2 SQIVND (reference sequence). This CDR3 comprises 17 residues. The V gene end was trimmed by 4 bases and the J gene end by 7 bases; junction bases not matched to a gene: 11. CDR3 sequence reads: CASSRPGQGAFNNEQFF. In nucleotides, the CDR3 is TGTGCCAGTAGTAGGCCGGGACAGGGGGCGTTCAATAATGAGCAGTTCTTC.

This rearrangement joins TRBV4-1 to TRBJ1-1; TRBD1 matches 9 bases. Germline V gene lookup returns CDR1 MGHRA and CDR2 YSYEKL. The CDR3 covers 15 residues. V was clipped by 7 bases and J by 4 bases; unmatched bases: 10. The CDR3 DNA follows: TGCGCCAGCACCAGCAGGACAGGGGAAGGCACTGAAGCTTTCTTT. Residues: CASTSRTGEGTEAFF.

This chain uses TRBV5-1 with TRBJ1-4; D is unclear. From germline, CDR1 is SGHRS and CDR2 YFSETQ. Trimming stripped 4 bases from V and 5 bases from J, with 6 bases between. The CDR3 loop spans 12 amino acids. The CDR3 DNA is TGCGCCAGCAGCGCGCAAAATGAAAAACTGTTTTTT. It is translated as CASSAQNEKLFF. Full variable domain (missing parts from reference TRBV5-1 and TRBJ1-4): KAGVTQTPRYLIKTRGQQVTLSCSPISGHRSVSWYQQTPGQGLQFLFEYFSETQRNKGNFPGRFSGRQFSNSRSEMNVSTLELGDSALYLCASSAQNEKLFFGSGTQLSVL.

The J gene is TRBJ2-7, the V gene TRBV5-4, with TRBD1 matching 9 bases. After removal of 0 bases from V and 5 bases from J, the junction contained 0 bases not matched to a gene. There are 13 residues in the CDR3. CDR1 and CDR2 (germline): SGHNT, YYREEE (reference sequence). CDR3 in amino acids: CASSLGTGDEQYF. The CDR3 DNA sequence: TGTGCCAGCAGCTTGGGGACAGGGGACGAGCAGTACTTC.

The chain has TRBV27 and TRBJ1-4; 8 nucleotides align to TRBD1. CDR1 is MNHEY, CDR2 SMNVEV, per germline (reference sequence). The CDR3 runs 15 residues. V lost 5 bases, J lost 4 bases, and 6 bases stayed unmatched. DNA for the CDR3: TGTGCCAGCAGTCCCCGGACAGGGAGTAATGAAAAACTGTTTTTT. Encoded protein: CASSPRTGSNEKLFF.

This chain links TRBV2 with TRBJ2-1, with D perhaps matching TRBD2 (5 bases). The length of the CDR3 is 13 residues. V lost 3 bases and J lost 7, with 10 bases in between. The germline V gene has CDR1 SNHLY and CDR2 FYNNEI. The CDR3 is CASSESRGNEQFF. The CDR3 DNA follows: TGTGCCAGCAGTGAGTCTAGAGGGAATGAGCAGTTCTTC. Variable domain in full (rest from reference TRBV2 and TRBJ2-1): EPEVTQTPSHQVTQMGQEVILRCVPISNHLYFYWYRQILGQKVEFLVSFYNNEISEKSEIFDDQFSVERPDGSNFTLKIRSTKLEDSAMYFCASSESRGNEQFFGPGTRLTVL.

The chain recombines TRBV10-3 with TRBJ2-7; 8 bases are shared with TRBD2. Trimming took 0 bases from V and 3 from J; bases not matched to a gene: 1. Germline values: CDR1 ENHRY, CDR2 SYGVKD. This CDR3 region has 14 residues. The CDR3 DNA sequence: TGTGCCATCAGTGAGTCGACTAGCGTCTACGAGCAGTACTTC. Residues: CAISESTSVYEQYF.

The rearrangement joins TRBV7-8 to TRBJ1-6, with 8 bases lining up with TRBD1. This CDR3 comprises 17 residues. Germline assignment: CDR1 SGHVS and CDR2 FQNEAQ. Trimming took 2 bases from V and 4 from J; bases not matched to a gene: 7. The CDR3 sequence is CASSLRQGANYNSPLHF. Written as DNA, the CDR3 is TGTGCCAGCAGCTTAAGGCAGGGGGCTAATTATAATTCACCCCTCCACTTT. The full variable domain, rest sourced from reference TRBV7-8 and TRBJ1-6, is GAGVSQSPRYKVAKRGQDVALRCDPISGHVSLFWYQQALGQGPEFLTYFQNEAQLDKSGLPSDRFFAERPEGSVSTLKIQRTQQEDSAVYLCASSLRQGANYNSPLHFGNGTRLTVT.

J is TRBJ2-2 and V is TRBV15, with a tentative D call TRBD1 (5 bases). Trimming took off 2 bases at V and 4 bases at J, with 8 bases between the two ends. This CDR3 is 14 amino acids long. The germline V gene encodes CDR1 LNHNV and CDR2 YYDKDF (reference sequence). The chain's CDR3 is CATSRSTGTGELFF. The CDR3, as DNA: TGTGCCACCAGCAGAAGTACAGGCACCGGGGAGCTGTTTTTT.

The chain carries TRBV7-6 and TRBJ2-5, with TRBD1 matching 7 bases. This CDR3 has 15 amino acids. V dropped 4 bases and J dropped 4; count of bases not matched to a gene: 9. The germline CDR1 and CDR2 sequences are SGHVS and FNYEAQ. CDR3 DNA sequence: TGTGCCAGCAGCTCAGAGAAGGGGGCAAGAGAGACCCAGTACTTC. This codes for CASSSEKGARETQYF.

The chain couples TRBV5-4 to TRBJ2-1; 9 nucleotides align to TRBD1. V lost 4 bases and J lost 5; bases outside the gene matches: 19. Germline CDR1 reads SGHNT; CDR2 reads YYREEE (reference sequence). The CDR3 is 19 residues long. Written as DNA, the CDR3 is TGTGCCAGCAGCATCCGGGACAGGGACTTTCATAGACCTGACAATGAGCAGTTCTTC. Its translation: CASSIRDRDFHRPDNEQFF.

The chain combines TRBV28 with TRBJ1-5; 7 nucleotides align to TRBD1. The germline gives CDR1 MDHEN, CDR2 SYDVKM. With 11 bases clipped from V and 5 bases from J, the junction kept 9 bases outside the gene matches. The CDR3 runs 13 residues. The CDR3 coding sequence is TGTGCCTCCAGGGGTCAGGGGGATCAGCCCCAGCATTTT. Protein: CASRGQGDQPQHF.

The rearrangement joins TRBV27 to TRBJ2-2; D is uncertain. The CDR3 totals 15 residues. Germline CDR1 MNHEY, CDR2 SMNVEV (reference sequence). The V gene lost 3 bases and the J gene lost 1 base, with 9 bases spanning the gap. CDR3 nucleotide sequence: TGTGCCAGCAGTTTGCGCGGTTTGAACACCGGGGAGCTGTTTTTT. Translation: CASSLRGLNTGELFF.

The rearrangement links TRBV28 to TRBJ2-7; 8 nucleotides match TRBD1. This CDR3 is 15 amino acids long. V gave up 3 bases and J gave up 3 bases; unmatched junction bases: 7. Germline V CDR1 and CDR2: MDHEN, SYDVKM. The CDR3, as DNA: TGTGCCAGCAGTTTTCTTCAGGACAGGGACTACGAGCAGTACTTC. Protein sequence: CASSFLQDRDYEQYF.

This chain joins TRBV7-2 and TRBJ2-7; the match to TRBD2 covers 7 bases. Germline-derived CDR1 and CDR2 are SGHTA and FQGNSA. The junction had 13 bases not matched to a gene; V was cut back by 2 bases and J by 6 bases. This CDR3 comprises 16 residues. The CDR3 reads CASSLMVWGGSSEQYF. In DNA, the CDR3 is TGTGCCAGCAGCTTAATGGTGTGGGGCGGGAGTTCCGAGCAGTACTTC.

The chain has TRBV6-5 and TRBJ1-5; 7 bases map to TRBD1. This CDR3 has 13 residues. Germline V gene data show CDR1 as MNHEY and CDR2 as SVGAGI. V lost 5 bases, J lost 9 bases, and 7 bases stayed unmatched. CDR3 loop: CASSQGVGGPQHF. The CDR3 DNA reads TGTGCCAGCAGTCAGGGGGTCGGCGGGCCCCAGCATTTT.

This rearrangement joins TRBV4-3 to TRBJ2-1; TRBD2 might be the D (6 bases). V lost 0 bases and J lost 7, with 19 bases in between. CDR1 is LGHNA, CDR2 YSLEER, per germline. The CDR3 extends over 17 amino acids. Here the CDR3 reads CASSQDPQGGTVNEQFF. For the CDR3, the DNA is TGCGCCAGCAGCCAAGATCCCCAGGGAGGTACAGTGAATGAGCAGTTCTTC.

The rearrangement links TRBV4-3 to TRBJ1-2; tentatively, D is TRBD1 (6 bases). Trimming removed 0 bases from V and 4 bases from J, with 18 bases in between. Germline V CDR1 and CDR2: LGHNA, YSLEER. The length of the CDR3 is 17 residues. CDR3 sequence (DNA): TGCGCCAGCAGCCAAGATTACCGGGACATTTTTTTCTATGGCTACACCTTC. It codes for CASSQDYRDIFFYGYTF.

This sequence joins TRBV9 and TRBJ2-1; TRBD1 aligns across 8 bases. Per the germline V gene, CDR1 is SGDLS and CDR2 is YYNGEE. This CDR3 has 15 amino acids. V shed 2 bases and J 3 bases; nucleotides not matched to a gene: 4. CDR3 DNA sequence: TGTGCCAGCAGCGTGCTGACAGGGGTCTACAATGAGCAGTTCTTC. This codes for CASSVLTGVYNEQFF.

The chain links TRBV29-1 to TRBJ2-4; perhaps TRBD2 as D (5 bases). V was cut by 4 bases and J by 0 bases, with 10 bases left in between. Looked up from germline, CDR1 is SQVTM and CDR2 is ANQGSEA. The CDR3 covers 14 residues. The CDR3 region has the DNA TGCAGCGTTGGAGGGAATCTAGCCAAAAACATTCAGTACTTC. It specifies CSVGGNLAKNIQYF.

The chain couples TRBV7-2 to TRBJ1-6; tentative D call: TRBD1 (5 bases). The V gene lost 1 base and the J gene lost 3 bases, with 13 bases spanning the gap. The length of the CDR3 is 17 residues. Looked up from germline, CDR1 is SGHTA and CDR2 is FQGNSA. The CDR3: CASSLGRGRNYNSPLHF. The CDR3 DNA reads as TGTGCCAGCAGCTTAGGGCGGGGACGCAACTATAATTCACCCCTCCACTTT.

V is TRBV5-4 and J is TRBJ2-7; the D is unclear. Trimming removed 3 bases at V and 5 bases at J, with 15 bases between. This CDR3 spans 14 amino acids. In germline, CDR1 is SGHNT, CDR2 YYREEE (reference sequence). The DNA of the CDR3 is TGTGCCAGCAGCTACGGCGGTATGATGGACGAGCAGTACTTC. Translated, it gives CASSYGGMMDEQYF.

This clone was observed once. The chain joins TRBV16 to TRBJ2-2, with D maybe TRBD2 (5 bases). Deletions cut 5 bases from V and 6 bases from J, with 13 bases between. The CDR3 consists of 14 residues. Looked up from germline, CDR1 is KGHSY and CDR2 is FQNENV. The CDR3 coding sequence is TGTGCCAGCAGCGGGAGAGAGGGCGCCGGGGAGCTGTTTTTT. It encodes CASSGREGAGELFF.

The gene calls are TRBV6-1 and TRBJ1-5, with D unresolved. The CDR3 contains 13 residues. V lost 7 bases and J 0 bases, leaving 7 bases between the germline ends. CDR1 and CDR2 (germline): MNHNS, SASEGT. CDR3: CASILSSNQPQHF. The CDR3 coding sequence is TGTGCCAGCATACTAAGTAGCAATCAGCCCCAGCATTTT.